This T cell receptor beta chain was recovered during a study of T cell changes during pregnancy in multiple sclerosis. Assay used: immunoSEQ multiplex PCR; TCRdb lists only in-frame clones, some missing. The data show roughly 40,000 clones, 90% seen once. The germline V and J ends were trimmed by 5 bases and 4 bases, with 18 bases remaining between them. The CDR3 has 16 amino acids. Per the germline V gene, CDR1 is PRHDT and CDR2 is FYEKMQ (reference sequence). The chain combines TRBV13 with TRBJ2-1; tentatively, D is TRBD1 (5 bases). Sample: CD4+ T cells from peripheral blood mononuclear cells, taken in the third trimester of pregnancy. The sequence came from a female donor with multiple sclerosis, enrolled in a pregnancy study. The CDR3 DNA reads TGTGCCAGCAGCCTGCCAGGGCCTGGCACGTACAATGAGCAGTTCTTC. Its translation: CASSLPGPGTYNEQFF.